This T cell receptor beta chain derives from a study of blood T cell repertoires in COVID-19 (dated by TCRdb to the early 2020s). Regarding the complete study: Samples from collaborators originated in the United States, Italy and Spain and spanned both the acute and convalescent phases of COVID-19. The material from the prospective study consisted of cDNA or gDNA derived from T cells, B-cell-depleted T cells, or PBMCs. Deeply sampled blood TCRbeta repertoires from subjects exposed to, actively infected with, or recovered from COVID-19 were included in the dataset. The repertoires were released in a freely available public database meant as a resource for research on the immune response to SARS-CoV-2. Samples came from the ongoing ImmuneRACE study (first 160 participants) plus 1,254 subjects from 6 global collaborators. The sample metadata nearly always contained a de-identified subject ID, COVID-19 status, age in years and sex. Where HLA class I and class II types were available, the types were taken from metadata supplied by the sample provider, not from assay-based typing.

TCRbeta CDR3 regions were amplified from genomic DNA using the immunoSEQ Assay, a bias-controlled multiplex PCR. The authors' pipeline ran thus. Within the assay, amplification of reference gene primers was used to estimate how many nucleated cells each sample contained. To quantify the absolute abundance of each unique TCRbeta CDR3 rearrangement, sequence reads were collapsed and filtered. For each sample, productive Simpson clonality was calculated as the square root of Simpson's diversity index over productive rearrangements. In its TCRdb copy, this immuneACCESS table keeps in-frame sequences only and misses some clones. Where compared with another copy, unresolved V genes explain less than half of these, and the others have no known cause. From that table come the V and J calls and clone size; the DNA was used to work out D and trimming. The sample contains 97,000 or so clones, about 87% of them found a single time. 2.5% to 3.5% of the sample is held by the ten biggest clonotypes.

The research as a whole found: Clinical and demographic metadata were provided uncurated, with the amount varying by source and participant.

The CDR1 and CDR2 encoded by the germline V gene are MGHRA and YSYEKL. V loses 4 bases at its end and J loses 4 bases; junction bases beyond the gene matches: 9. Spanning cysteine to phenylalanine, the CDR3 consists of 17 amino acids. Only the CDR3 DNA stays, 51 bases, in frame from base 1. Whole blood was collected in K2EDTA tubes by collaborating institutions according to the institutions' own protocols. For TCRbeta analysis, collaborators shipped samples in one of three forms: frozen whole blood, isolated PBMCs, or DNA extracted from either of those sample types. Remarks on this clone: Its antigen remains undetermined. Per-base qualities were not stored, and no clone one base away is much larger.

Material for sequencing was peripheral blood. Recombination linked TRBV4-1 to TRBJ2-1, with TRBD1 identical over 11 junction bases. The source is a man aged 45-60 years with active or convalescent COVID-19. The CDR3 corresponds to CASSRTGQGARYNEQFF. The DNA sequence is TGCGCCAGCAGCCGGACCGGACAGGGGGCTAGGTACAATGAGCAGTTCTTC.